Listed below are T cell receptor beta chains from one sample, sequenced in a study of T cells in Graves' hyperthyroidism and ophthalmopathy. MiXCR, applied by TCRdb to the multiplex PCR reads, yields one record per CDR3 protein. The sample has a few hundred thousand distinct CDR3 sequences, 13% to 15% seen once. The sample consisted of blood. Receptors originate from a woman between 40 and 50 years old with Graves' hyperthyroidism that later progressed to Graves' ophthalmopathy. Each CDR3 is given with its conserved first and last residue. D genes are given only for firm matches. Clone size is shown for a subset of rows, as once, few, many or a class of expanded clone.

TRBD1	many	TRBJ2-2	TRBV12-3/TRBV12-4	CASSPMNRGTGELFF	TGTGCCAGCAGTCCCATGAACAGGGGCACCGGGGAGCTGTTTTTT
TRBD2	-	TRBJ2-1	TRBV4-1	CASSQGGSGSSYNEQFF	TGCGCCAGCAGCCAAGGGGGAAGCGGGAGCTCCTACAATGAGCAGTTCTTC
-	many	TRBJ2-4	TRBV12-3/TRBV12-4	CASRNGQLAKNIQYF	TGTGCCAGCAGAAACGGACAGCTAGCCAAAAACATTCAGTACTTC
TRBD1	-	TRBJ1-4	TRBV20-1	CSARRQGTNEKLFF	TGCAGTGCTAGAAGACAGGGGACTAATGAAAAACTGTTTTTT
-	many	TRBJ2-6	TRBV5-1	CASSLGPNVLTF	TGCGCCAGCAGCTTGGGCCCCAACGTCCTGACTTTC
-	many	TRBJ1-2	TRBV28	CASNQGGYTF	TGTGCCAGCAACCAGGGGGGCTACACCTTC
-	-	TRBJ1-2	TRBV19	CASSLPPYGYTF	TGTGCCAGTAGTCTCCCTCCCTATGGCTACACCTTC
-	many	TRBJ1-2	TRBV3-1	CASSQDIRGSAGYTF	TGTGCCAGCAGCCAAGATATCAGGGGATCCGCTGGCTACACCTTC
-	many	TRBJ2-7	TRBV20-1	CSASRDTDTYEQYF	TGCAGTGCATCCCGGGACACTGATACCTACGAGCAGTACTTC
-	-	TRBJ1-1	TRBV12-3/TRBV12-4	CASRHQIMRGGKRTEAFF	TGTGCCAGCAGACATCAGATCATGAGGGGGGGCAAAAGGACTGAAGCTTTCTTT
TRBD1	many	TRBJ2-6	TRBV19	CASRTGAGANVLTF	TGTGCCAGTAGAACAGGGGCCGGGGCCAACGTCCTGACTTTC
-	many	TRBJ2-7	TRBV10-3	CAISEGTALSYEQYF	TGTGCCATCAGTGAAGGGACGGCCCTTTCCTACGAGCAGTACTTC
TRBD1	many	TRBJ2-7	TRBV7-6	CASGAGGGGSYEQYF	TGTGCCAGCGGGGCAGGGGGCGGTGGAAGCTACGAGCAGTACTTC
-	many	TRBJ2-3	TRBV2	CASKRDPPDTQYF	TGTGCCAGCAAACGGGACCCCCCAGATACGCAGTATTTT
-	-	TRBJ1-5	TRBV7-8	CASSAFGDGNQPQHF	TGTGCCAGCAGTGCCTTTGGGGATGGCAATCAGCCCCAGCATTTT
TRBD2	many	TRBJ2-4	TRBV5-1	CASSLAKASGSSALAKNIQYF	TGCGCCAGCAGCTTGGCCAAGGCTAGCGGCTCCAGTGCCTTAGCCAAAAACATTCAGTACTTC
TRBD2	few	TRBJ2-1	TRBV7-9	CASSLFGLDGTSGRAGSRNEQFF	TGTGCCAGCAGCTTATTTGGTTTGGATGGGACTAGCGGGAGGGCCGGTTCACGGAATGAGCAGTTCTTC
TRBD2	-	TRBJ2-1	TRBV10-2	CASISTSGRAVGYNEQFF	TGCGCCAGCATCTCGACTAGCGGGAGGGCCGTTGGGTACAATGAGCAGTTCTTC
TRBD1	-	TRBJ1-4	TRBV6-1	CASRAPTGRRTNEKLFF	TGTGCCAGCAGGGCCCCGACAGGGAGGCGAACTAATGAAAAACTGTTTTTT
-	many	TRBJ2-7	TRBV4-1	CASSQDSHLESEQYF	TGCGCCAGCAGCCAAGATTCCCATCTAGAAAGCGAGCAGTACTTC
-	many	TRBJ2-6	TRBV27	CASSLRLNSGANVLTF	TGTGCCAGCAGTCTCCGGTTAAACTCTGGGGCCAACGTCCTGACTTTC
-	many	TRBJ1-4	TRBV20-1	CSAKTGYELATNEKLFF	TGCAGTGCTAAGACAGGCTACGAGTTGGCAACTAATGAAAAACTGTTTTTT
TRBD1	many	TRBJ2-7	TRBV30	CAWSYRGLFSYEQYF	TGTGCCTGGAGTTACAGGGGGTTATTCTCCTACGAGCAGTACTTC
-	few	TRBJ2-1	TRBV7-9	CASRRTGNYNEQFF	TGTGCCAGCAGGCGGACGGGAAACTACAATGAGCAGTTCTTC
TRBD2	many	TRBJ2-2	TRBV29-1	CSALGLADTGELFF	TGCAGCGCACTGGGACTAGCGGACACCGGGGAGCTGTTTTTT
TRBD1	many	TRBJ2-7	TRBV20-1	CSANNRDSGYYEQYF	TGCAGTGCTAATAACCGGGACAGCGGTTACTACGAGCAGTACTTC
TRBD2	-	TRBJ2-7	TRBV6-1	CASGGTSGSYEQYF	TGTGCCAGCGGGGGGACTAGCGGGTCCTACGAGCAGTACTTC
-	many	TRBJ1-5	TRBV28	CASSLMGLRQPQHF	TGTGCCAGCAGTCTCATGGGATTACGCCAGCCCCAGCATTTT
-	many	TRBJ2-5	TRBV2	CASSASGETQYF	TGTGCCAGCAGCGCCTCTGGAGAGACCCAGTACTTC
TRBD2	many	TRBJ2-7	TRBV28	CASTMARTSGSSREQYF	TGTGCCAGCACTATGGCTCGGACTAGCGGGAGCTCCCGGGAGCAGTACTTC
-	few	TRBJ2-1	TRBV4-1	CASSQVDHEQFF	TGCGCCAGCAGCCAAGTAGACCATGAGCAGTTCTTC
-	-	TRBJ2-7	TRBV9	CASSAPGGSYEQYF	TGTGCCAGCAGCGCCCCAGGGGGGAGCTACGAGCAGTACTTC
-	many	TRBJ2-2	TRBV24-1	CATSAGHQAGELFF	TGTGCCACCAGTGCTGGCCACCAGGCCGGGGAGCTGTTTTTT
TRBD2	many	TRBJ2-2	TRBV24-1	CATSPGLALTGELFF	TGTGCCACCAGCCCGGGACTAGCGCTTACCGGGGAGCTGTTTTTT
TRBD2	-	TRBJ2-4	TRBV24-1	CATSDLPGRGKAKNIQYF	TGTGCCACCAGTGATCTTCCCGGGAGGGGAAAAGCCAAAAACATTCAGTACTTC